The 13 T cell receptor beta chains given below trace back to one sample, sequenced in a study of CD8 T cells in ankylosing spondylitis. Via MiXCR, TCRdb re-called the 5' RACE reads, giving one row per CDR3 protein. The data contain a few hundred thousand distinct CDR3 sequences, over 15% of them singletons. Material for sequencing was blood, either unsorted or a sorted T cell fraction (not recorded which). These receptors all come from a male donor with ankylosing spondylitis or in good health (not recorded which).

V usage is TRBV7-2 and J usage is TRBJ2-4; no clear D. Germline V gives CDR1 SGHTA, CDR2 FQGNSA. There are 12 residues in the CDR3. V was clipped by 5 bases and J by 7 bases, with 9 bases between them. CDR3 region: CASSPPPNIQYF. The CDR3 nucleotides are TGTGCCAGCAGCCCCCCCCCGAACATTCAGTACTTC.

The CDR3: CASSPGWWYEQYF. The CDR3 DNA sequence: TGCGCCAGCAGCCCAGGCTGGTGGTACGAGCAGTACTTC. The chain uses TRBV5-1 and TRBJ2-7; no firm D call. V dropped 4 bases and J dropped 4 bases, with 12 bases sitting between them. Germline assignment: CDR1 SGHRS and CDR2 YFSETQ. CDR3 length equals 13 residues.

The table lists this clonotype with many counts. This chain connects TRBV12-3 or TRBV12-4 to TRBJ2-7; 12 nucleotides match TRBD1. V gave up 5 bases and J gave up 2 bases; unmatched junction bases: 4. This CDR3 has 15 amino acids. Written as DNA, the CDR3 is TGTGCCAGCAGTCTCGGGACAGGGGGCCCCTACGAGCAGTACTTC. Translating it yields CASSLGTGGPYEQYF.

This clonotype was seen a few times. This chain joins TRBV12-3 or TRBV12-4 and TRBJ1-5, with 7 bases that match TRBD1. This CDR3 contains 15 residues. The ends lost 1 base at V and 3 bases at J; junction bases unmatched: 3. The CDR3 DNA sequence: TGTGCCAGCAGTTTAGGGGGGACAGCCAATCAGCCCCAGCATTTT. This translates into CASSLGGTANQPQHF.

The rearrangement uses TRBV6-1 and TRBJ2-1; 8 bases are a match to TRBD2. V trimming: 7 bases; J trimming: 5 bases; junction bases outside the gene matches: 7. Germline V gene lookup returns CDR1 MNHNS and CDR2 SASEGT. The CDR3 loop spans 14 amino acids. The CDR3 DNA follows: TGTGCCAGCACTCCGACTAGCGCTAACAATGAGCAGTTCTTC. Its translation: CASTPTSANNEQFF.

The sample holds a few counts of this clonotype. The genes are TRBV12-3 or TRBV12-4 and TRBJ1-1; D is uncertain. CDR3 length: 15 amino acids. Between the trimmed V and J ends, which lost 5 bases and 3 bases, there was a span of 16 bases. The CDR3 sequence: CASSAPGQVDTEAFF. The CDR3 DNA follows: TGTGCCAGCAGTGCCCCCGGGCAGGTGGACACTGAAGCTTTCTTT.

This clonotype appeared a few times. The chain employs TRBV5-1 and TRBJ2-2; 10 bases are shared with TRBD2. Germline CDR1 SGHRS, CDR2 YFSETQ. This CDR3 spans 17 amino acids. The V and J ends lost 0 bases and 6 bases, in that order; junction bases with no gene match: 8. CDR3 nucleotide sequence: TGCGCCAGCAGCTTGGCTGCTAGCGGGAGTATGGCCGGGGAGCTGTTTTTT. Protein sequence: CASSLAASGSMAGELFF.

This clonotype appeared a few times. The genes are TRBV7-6 and TRBJ2-3, with D uncertain. The CDR3 loop spans 13 amino acids. Germline CDR1 and CDR2: SGHVS and FNYEAQ. With 3 bases removed from V and 2 bases from J, the gap between germline ends came to 6 bases. The CDR3 here is CASSFNPTDTQYF. DNA of the CDR3: TGTGCCAGCAGCTTTAACCCCACAGATACGCAGTATTTT. The whole variable domain, filled in from reference TRBV7-6 and TRBJ2-3, reads GAGVSQSPRYKVTKRGQDVALRCDPISGHVSLYWYRQALGQGPEFLTYFNYEAQQDKSGLPNDRFSAERPEGSISTLTIQRTEQRDSAMYRCASSFNPTDTQYFGPGTRLTVL.

This clonotype was seen many times. The rearrangement links TRBV29-1 to TRBJ2-1; the D gene is possibly TRBD2 (5 bases). This CDR3 has 11 amino acids. Germline V gene data show CDR1 as SQVTM and CDR2 as ANQGSEA. V lost 6 bases to trimming and J lost 8 bases, with 11 bases between them. Written as DNA, the CDR3 is TGCAGCGTCCGGGAATGGGATGAGCAGTTCTTC. This sequence encodes CSVREWDEQFF.

This clonotype was counted a few times. The chain joins TRBV6-2 or TRBV6-3 to TRBJ2-1; D is possibly TRBD2 (5 bases). The length of the CDR3 is 19 residues. V lost 0 bases and J 0 bases, leaving 18 bases between the germline ends. Germline V lookup: CDR1 MNHEY, CDR2 SVGEGT. CDR3 bases: TGTGCCAGCAGTTACTCACCGCGGGCAGCGATAAGCTCCTACAATGAGCAGTTCTTC. Translated: CASSYSPRAAISSYNEQFF.

The chain links TRBV9 to TRBJ1-3; D remains ambiguous. Trimming took off 0 bases at V and 0 bases at J, with 7 bases between the two ends. This CDR3 has 15 residues. Germline assignment: CDR1 SGDLS and CDR2 YYNGEE. CDR3 DNA: TGTGCCAGCAGCGTAGGGTACCACTCTGGAAACACCATATATTTT. Translating gives CASSVGYHSGNTIYF.

The chain combines TRBV7-6 with TRBJ2-7; a possible D gene is TRBD2 (5 bases). V dropped 5 bases and J dropped 2 bases, with 10 bases sitting between them. Germline loops: CDR1 SGHVS, CDR2 FNYEAQ. This CDR3 is built from 13 residues. The CDR3, as DNA: TGTGCCAGCAGCGATAGCGTCACCTACGAGCAGTACTTC. Protein sequence: CASSDSVTYEQYF.

As concerns this clonotype: This may be a read error: a much more frequent sequence differs by one nucleotide. In this CDR3 the conserved last residue, phenylalanine or tryptophan, is missing, so a read error is likely. The V call is TRBV5-1, the J call TRBJ2-7, with D perhaps TRBD2 (6 bases). The CDR3 has 15 amino acids. V lost 0 bases to trimming and J lost 2 bases, with 12 bases between them. CDR1 is SGHRS and CDR2 is YFSETQ in the germline V gene. This chain's CDR3 is CASSLETRTAYEQYL. The CDR3 DNA sequence: TGCGCCAGCAGCTTGGAGACTAGAACAGCCTACGAGCAGTACCTC.